Below, 22 T cell receptor beta chains from the same sample are listed, as sequenced in a study of shared clonotypes between healthy human individuals. Profiled with immunoSEQ multiplex PCR; TCRdb holds only in-frame clones, not every one. The data contain approximately 1,000,000 clones, approximately 75% of them singletons. The sample consisted of memory CD4+ T cells from PBMCs. The subset: CD45RA-negative fraction. The receptors derive from a man in his late teens or twenties in good health. Some clones in this sample may be carry-over from other donors' samples.

This clone was recorded a few times. The V call is TRBV5-6, the J call TRBJ1-1; 9 bases align to TRBD1. The CDR3 runs to 17 residues. Germline values: CDR1 SGHDT, CDR2 YYEEEE. V lost 4 bases and J lost 4; bases outside the gene matches: 14. The CDR3 sequence is CASSRNRGLTIGTEAFF. The CDR3 DNA reads TGTGCCAGCAGCCGTAACAGGGGGCTAACGATAGGCACTGAAGCTTTCTTT.

Only one count was recorded for this clone. The rearrangement uses TRBV30 and TRBJ2-5; D is undetermined. This CDR3 region has 13 residues. V dropped 0 bases and J dropped 4 bases, with 9 bases sitting between them. Germline lookup yields CDR1 GTSNPN and CDR2 SVGIG (reference sequence). The CDR3 DNA is TGTGCCTGGAGTGTGGTTTGGGGAGAGACCCAGTACTTC. Protein: CAWSVVWGETQYF.

The J gene is TRBJ1-2, the V gene TRBV27, with D possibly being TRBD1 (5 bases). The CDR3 is made up of 17 amino acids. Trimming shortened V by 7 bases and J by 2 bases, and 23 bases separated the two germline ends. Germline V gene lookup returns CDR1 MNHEY and CDR2 SMNVEV (reference sequence). The CDR3 bases are TGTGCCAGCACCCCAACCTCCGGGGGGTCCCCCAACTATGGCTACACCTTC. Its translation: CASTPTSGGSPNYGYTF.

This chain connects TRBV7-8 to TRBJ2-3; TRBD1 matches at 8 bases. The CDR3 is 15 amino acids. The V gene end was trimmed by 1 base and the J gene end by 8 bases; junction bases not matched to a gene: 8. CDR1 and CDR2 from the germline V gene are SGHVS and FQNEAQ. CDR3 nucleotides: TGTGCCAGCAGCTTAGACAGGGGGTCATGGGGTACGCAGTATTTT. Translated, it gives CASSLDRGSWGTQYF.

The rearrangement links TRBV6-6 to TRBJ2-7, with no clear D. CDR3 length: 14 amino acids. CDR1 is MNHNY and CDR2 is SVGAGI in the germline V gene (reference sequence). V lost 4 bases, J lost 0 bases, and 10 bases lay in between. The CDR3 DNA reads TGTGCCAGCAGTTCCTTTAGTAGCTCCTACGAGCAGTACTTC. Translation gives CASSSFSSSYEQYF.

This clone was seen more than once but under ten times. This chain connects TRBV7-2 to TRBJ1-2, with 7 bases aligning to TRBD1. Per the germline V gene, CDR1 is SGHTA and CDR2 is FQGNSA. The CDR3 covers 12 residues. The junction had 8 bases not matched to a gene; V was cut back by 5 bases and J by 11 bases. CDR3 coding DNA: TGTGCCAGCAGCCCCGGACAGGATCGGTACACCTTC. This sequence encodes CASSPGQDRYTF.

The chain combines TRBV19 with TRBJ1-5; 7 nucleotides align to TRBD1. CDR1 is LNHDA, CDR2 SQIVND, per germline (reference sequence). The CDR3 extends over 15 amino acids. Unmatched junction bases numbered 8, after V lost 3 bases and J lost 6 bases. The CDR3 DNA sequence: TGTGCCAGTAGTATCAGACCAGGGGGGCGTCAGCCCCAGCATTTT. Its protein product is CASSIRPGGRQPQHF.

Remarks on this clone: The conserved phenylalanine or tryptophan is not found at the CDR3 terminus, so this likely reflects a read error. The chain joins TRBV10-1 to TRBJ2-7, with 12 nucleotides matching TRBD2. The V and J ends lost 3 bases and 4 bases, in that order; junction bases with no gene match: 4. Per germline, CDR1 WNHNN and CDR2 SYGVQD (reference sequence). This CDR3 is 15 amino acids long. In nucleotides, the CDR3 is TGCGCCAGCAGTGACCGGACTAGCGGGACGTACGAGCAGTACTCC. This sequence encodes CASSDRTSGTYEQYS.

The table lists this clone with a few counts. J is TRBJ1-3 and V is TRBV7-2; D is ambiguous. Trimming stripped 1 base from V and 3 bases from J, with 10 bases between. Germline CDR1 reads SGHTA; CDR2 reads FQGNSA. CDR3 length equals 15 residues. The CDR3 coding sequence is TGTGCCAGCAGCTTAGTTGACGGCTTTGGAAACACCATATATTTT. This sequence encodes CASSLVDGFGNTIYF. The full variable domain, in which reference TRBV7-2 and TRBJ1-3 provide the parts outside the CDR3, is GAGVSQSPSNKVTEKGKDVELRCDPISGHTALYWYRQSLGQGLEFLIYFQGNSAPDKSGLPSDRFSAERTGGSVSTLTIQRTQQEDSAVYLCASSLVDGFGNTIYFGEGSWLTVV.

In its sample, this clone was seen a few times. The rearrangement uses TRBV29-1 and TRBJ2-7; D is possibly TRBD1 (5 bases). The CDR3 extends over 15 amino acids. CDR1 is SQVTM, CDR2 ANQGSEA, per germline. Between the trimmed V and J ends, which lost 1 base and 3 bases, there was a span of 16 bases. The CDR3 DNA reads TGCAGCGTTGAAGTAGTCCAGGGAAAGGGCTACGAGCAGTACTTC. Amino acids: CSVEVVQGKGYEQYF.

J is TRBJ2-6 and V is TRBV4-2; D perhaps matches TRBD1 (5 bases). Germline-derived CDR1 and CDR2 are LGHNA and YNFKEQ. The CDR3 contains 11 residues. Between the trimmed V and J ends, which lost 5 bases and 12 bases, there was a span of 8 bases. The CDR3 loop reads CASSSQGVLTF. The CDR3 nucleotides are TGTGCCAGCAGCTCTCAGGGCGTCCTGACTTTC.

Of note for this clone: Other DNA sequences of this sample code for an identical CDR3. The rearrangement joins TRBV20-1 to TRBJ1-1; 8 nucleotides align to TRBD1. J was trimmed by 7 bases and V by 5 bases; bases with no gene match: 3. CDR1 is DFQATT, CDR2 SNEGSKA, per germline (reference sequence). The CDR3 runs to 11 residues. The CDR3 loop reads CSASGQGEAFF. Here the CDR3 DNA reads TGCAGTGCTTCCGGACAGGGTGAAGCTTTCTTT.

The chain links TRBV7-7 to TRBJ2-3, with D perhaps matching TRBD1 (5 bases). From germline, CDR1 is SSHAT and CDR2 FNYEAQ (reference sequence). There are 14 residues in the CDR3. V lost 1 base to trimming and J lost 6 bases, with 11 bases between them. CDR3 region: CASSLGGLVDTQYF. CDR3 DNA: TGTGCCAGCAGCTTAGGGGGCCTCGTGGATACGCAGTATTTT.

The genes are TRBV7-2 and TRBJ2-1; maybe TRBD1 (6 bases). Germline loops: CDR1 SGHTA, CDR2 FQGNSA. The CDR3 runs to 16 residues. V gave up 6 bases and J gave up 4 bases, with 19 bases separating them. Here the CDR3 reads CASSQNQGSLYNEQFF. CDR3 sequence (DNA): TGTGCCAGCAGTCAAAATCAGGGGAGTTTATACAATGAGCAGTTCTTC.

The rearrangement uses TRBV27 and TRBJ2-2, with TRBD1 matching over 7 bases. V trimming: 4 bases; J trimming: 7 bases; junction bases outside the gene matches: 9. The length of the CDR3 is 15 residues. Germline CDR1 MNHEY, CDR2 SMNVEV (reference sequence). The CDR3 loop is CASSWQGVVLGELFF. As DNA, the CDR3 is TGTGCCAGCAGTTGGCAGGGGGTAGTGCTCGGGGAGCTGTTTTTT.

CDR3 sequence reads: CASSPLGVTGELFF. CDR3 DNA sequence: TGTGCCAGCAGCCCATTGGGAGTGACCGGGGAGCTGTTTTTT. The chain combines TRBV4-2 with TRBJ2-2, with D tentatively TRBD2 (5 bases). V was clipped by 4 bases and J by 5 bases, with 11 bases between them. The CDR3 is made up of 14 amino acids. Germline V gene sequence: CDR1 LGHNA, CDR2 YNFKEQ.

This rearrangement joins TRBV6-1 to TRBJ1-2; perhaps TRBD1 as D (6 bases). Germline V CDR1 and CDR2: MNHNS, SASEGT. V was pared by 3 bases and J by 3 bases, with 11 bases between. This CDR3 contains 14 residues. The CDR3 is CASSDSGVYYGYTF. The CDR3, as DNA: TGTGCCAGCAGTGATTCAGGGGTTTACTATGGCTACACCTTC.

The V call is TRBV5-1, the J call TRBJ2-3; 7 bases are a match to TRBD1. V was clipped by 2 bases and J by 2 bases; unmatched bases: 5. The CDR3 contains 15 residues. The germline gives CDR1 SGHRS, CDR2 YFSETQ. The CDR3, as DNA: TGCGCCAGCAGCTTCCGACAGGGCCCCACAGATACGCAGTATTTT. Encoded protein: CASSFRQGPTDTQYF.

This chain connects TRBV29-1 to TRBJ2-3; D not resolved. This CDR3 has 10 residues. Germline values: CDR1 SQVTM, CDR2 ANQGSEA. The V gene lost 7 bases and the J gene lost 6 bases, with 8 bases spanning the gap. As DNA, the CDR3 is TGCAGCGCGGTACGGGATACGCAGTATTTT. This gives the protein CSAVRDTQYF.

The chain uses TRBV15 and TRBJ1-1; the D gene is possibly TRBD1 (6 bases). The length of the CDR3 is 18 residues. V dropped 2 bases and J dropped 1 base, with 20 bases sitting between them. From germline, CDR1 is LNHNV and CDR2 YYDKDF (reference sequence). The CDR3 sequence: CATSRWPPGAAGNTEAFF. CDR3 coding DNA: TGTGCCACCAGCAGATGGCCCCCGGGGGCAGCGGGGAACACTGAAGCTTTCTTT.

Comment on this clone: A clone one base away is much larger, so this may be a read error. The rearrangement uses TRBV29-1 and TRBJ2-3; tentatively, D is TRBD2 (6 bases). Germline V gene lookup returns CDR1 SQVTM and CDR2 ANQGSEA. The CDR3 spans 15 residues. The CDR3 reads CSVVLPVTSTGTQYF. In DNA, the CDR3 is TGCAGCGTTGTCTTGCCGGTAACTAGCACAGGTACGCAGTATTTT.

There are a few counts of this clone. The chain uses TRBV10-3 and TRBJ2-3; D might be TRBD2 (6 bases). V was trimmed by 10 bases and J by 2 bases, leaving 13 bases between them. This CDR3 spans 13 amino acids. Germline V gene data show CDR1 as ENHRY and CDR2 as SYGVKD. The CDR3 here is CASRDSLTDTQYF. DNA of the CDR3: TGTGCCAGCCGGGACTCTCTCACAGATACGCAGTATTTT.